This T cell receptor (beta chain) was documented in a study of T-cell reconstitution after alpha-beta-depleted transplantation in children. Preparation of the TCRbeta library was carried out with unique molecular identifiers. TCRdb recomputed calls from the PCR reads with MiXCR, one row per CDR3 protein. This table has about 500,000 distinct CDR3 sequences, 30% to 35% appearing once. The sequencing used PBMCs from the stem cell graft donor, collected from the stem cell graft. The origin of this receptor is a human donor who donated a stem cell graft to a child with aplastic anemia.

CDR3 sequence: CSATPGNTEAFF. CDR3 sequence (DNA): TGCAGTGCTACCCCCGGTAACACTGAAGCTTTCTTT. The chain employs TRBV20-1 and TRBJ1-1; D gene uncertain. Deletions cut 4 bases from V and 2 bases from J, with 8 bases between. The CDR3 contains 12 residues. The germline V gene has CDR1 DFQATT and CDR2 SNEGSKA (reference sequence).